The clone carrying this TCR beta chain was counted only a few times. The sample originates from a study of response to subunit inactivated influenza vaccine. CDR1 is LNHDA, CDR2 SQIVND, per germline (reference sequence). The germline V and J ends were trimmed by 4 bases and 0 bases, with 9 bases remaining between them. The CDR3 contains 14 residues. From the RT-PCR reads, TCRdb called clonotypes with MiXCR, one entry per CDR3 protein. The table lists about 570,000 distinct CDR3 sequences, about 11% of them singletons. These data were also reused for a study on T cells expressing NK-cell markers. That work contributes: 5'RACE template switching with UMIs generated TCR beta cDNA. Sequencing of TCR beta repertoires drew on sorted CD3+CD56+NKG2C+, CD3+CD56+NKG2C- and CD3+CD56-NKG2C+ T cells. Anti-gamma-delta TCR antibody use in several experiments restricted sorting to alpha-beta TCR T cells. Whether expanded NKG2C+ T cell clones were HCMV-specific remained unclear.

Source: PBMCs from blood, taken on the day of vaccination. The clonotype originates from a man in his forties or fifties who received an inactivated influenza vaccine. J is TRBJ1-2 and V is TRBV19; possibly TRBD1 for D (5 bases). The CDR3 bases are TGTGCCAGTAGTAGCGGGGCCGCTAACTATGGCTACACCTTC. This codes for CASSSGAANYGYTF.